Included here is one T cell receptor (beta chain) sequence, with context. In its sample, this clonotype was seen many times. Its specific antigen is unknown. Base qualities are missing; no much larger clone stands one base away. The protocol used for the library was 5' RACE. The instrument given in TCRdb is Illumina HiSeq 2500. The second PCR ran for roughly 6 to 11 cycles and used a J-beta primer mix along with a sample-barcoded 5' primer. A template-switch 5' adaptor carrying 12 random nucleotides introduced a unique molecular identifier onto each TCR beta cDNA molecule. Each sample yielded at least 3 million CDR3-containing paired-end reads. The Mint cDNA synthesis kit, primed by a TRBC-specific oligonucleotide, was used to synthesize first-strand cDNA from all RNA. All cDNA was treated with uracil-DNA glycosylase and then went through a first 18-cycle PCR with the universal primers M1SS and BC2_uni_R. From the authors' description of their analysis: For normalization, 1 million high-quality reads, each with a distinct molecular identifier, were randomly selected from each sample. Reads with shared molecular identifiers were discarded instead of being binned into consensus sequences. MiTCR, set to a Q25 quality threshold and the strictest error-elimination algorithm, was used for CDR3 identification, clonotype clustering and error correction. A nonparametric unseen species model with Euler transformation was used to estimate a lower bound on total TCR beta diversity. TCRdb took the public reads, trimmed them with fastp at Q25, ran MiXCR for clone calling and kept in-frame beta chains. A single entry per CDR3 protein holds the most common genes and DNA from its merged rows. The V and J calls and clone size come from TCRdb's table, not from the authors' own analysis. In this sample the table shows hundreds of thousands of distinct CDR3 sequences, 25% to 35% of which occur a single time. The top ten hold 3% to 4% of the sample.

The data were taken from a study of blood T cells in healthy people across ages (dated by TCRdb to the mid-2010s). A note on the overall study: Template switching captured roughly one uniquely barcoded TCR beta cDNA molecule per two T cells in model experiments. To track age-related changes in TCR beta repertoire diversity, the study relied on deep sequencing normalized with unique cDNA molecular identifiers. For two donors (one aged 18 to 30 and one aged 80 or older), the study analyzed two additional independent replicas of 1 million unique cDNA reads from the same blood draw. The donors were divided into four age groups: young (average 16 years), middle-aged (approximately 39), aged (62) and long-lived (about 80). Findings and caveats that apply to the study as a whole: The percentage of naive T cells measured by flow cytometry correlated strongly with observed TCR beta diversity. Compared with the aged group, the long-lived group had more naive CD4+ T cells, fewer expanded clones and increased TCR diversity, suggesting age selection. Observed TCR beta diversity per million T cells fell roughly linearly with age, and a significant reduction was already apparent by age roughly 40. Because profiling used bulk unsorted PBMCs, naive and antigen-experienced compartments could not be compared conclusively. Total diversity estimates from one million sequenced T cells were considered lower bounds and underestimates. The CMV infection status of donors was not known, potentially confounding age-related changes in expanded clonotypes.

Including the terminal cysteine and phenylalanine, the CDR3 comprises 14 residues. Here the CDR3 DNA is all that survives: 42 bases in frame from base 1. V is cut back by 6 bases and J by 1 base, with 5 bases in the junction unmatched. The donors were 40 or so Caucasian individuals from Russia, aged roughly 6 to 100 years, who were systemically healthy. Around 10 milliliters of peripheral blood were drawn from each donor into EDTA-treated Vacutainer tubes. Ficoll-Paque density-gradient centrifugation was used to isolate PBMCs, with at least 7 million per sample. Total RNA, at least 6 micrograms per sample, was extracted from PBMCs with Trizol reagent. Naive CD45RAhigh/CD27high T cell percentages were measured by flow cytometry on a PBMC aliquot from every donor. In addition, the sample was reused for a study of T cells of mothers and their children. As the second paper documents: Nine systemically healthy Caucasian individuals served as donors, namely three mothers together with their six children. cDNA synthesis used all of the extracted RNA, with about 1.5 ug of RNA in each 15 ul reaction. In the second PCR, the M1S primer added sample barcodes and 2-4 random nucleotides. Each mother yielded over 8.5 million TCR beta CDR3 reads and each child 2.5 million to 3 million reads. Thymic selection shapes the output of TCR recombination in a similar way in related and unrelated pairs, and inherited differences have a minor effect. Normalized repertoire overlap was always found to be slightly, but never significantly, higher in related mother-child pairs than in unrelated mother-child pairs. Persistent microchimeric T cell clones were not detected, at a sensitivity of about 90 clones per million clonotypes. Deep NGS was used in the study to compare the TCR beta repertoires of mothers and children and to look for features that separate related mother-child pairs from unrelated individuals. The mean age was about 40 +/- 4 years for the mothers and around 10 +/- 4 years for the children. After adapters were ligated using NEBNext reagents, the libraries underwent 100+100 nt paired-end sequencing on an Illumina HiSeq 2000. To prevent cross-contamination, the mother and child libraries were prepared a month apart and were sequenced in separate runs. Each donor had between about 500,000 and 2,300,000 distinct TCR beta clonotypes identified. Naive TCR beta clonotypes were estimated from low-frequency clonotypes matched to each donor's FACS-determined naive share, without sorting.

The specimen sequenced was blood. This chain joins TRBV12-3 or TRBV12-4 to TRBJ1-1; TRBD1 lines up with 7 middle nucleotides. The receptor comes from a boy aged 2 to 9 in good health. The CDR3 reads CASSHRGGNTEAFF. Read as DNA, the sequence is TGTGCCAGCAGCCACAGGGGTGGGAACACTGAAGCTTTCTTT.